These 30 T cell receptor beta chains share one sample of origin, sequenced in a study of T cells after yellow fever vaccination. A single record per CDR3 protein comes from TCRdb applying MiXCR to the 5' RACE reads. The sample yields about 53,000 distinct CDR3 sequences, 5.5% to 6% seen once. The sample was PBMCs, either bulk or a sorted T-cell subset (CD4+, CD8+, memory, or dextramer-sorted; not recorded which), taken on the day of the yellow fever booster vaccination. The source of these receptors is a man aged 18 to 29 who received the YFV17D yellow fever vaccine.

CDR3 sequence (DNA): TGTGCCACCAGCTGGTTCTCGCGGGGGGCGAATGAGCAGTTCTTC. Translated: CATSWFSRGANEQFF. The genes are TRBV2 and TRBJ2-1; 8 positions agree with TRBD2. Germline values: CDR1 SNHLY, CDR2 FYNNEI. V was pared by 10 bases and J by 7 bases, with 15 bases of the junction left unmatched. CDR3 length equals 15 residues.

This clonotype was detected many times. This sequence joins TRBV7-9 and TRBJ1-1, with D perhaps matching TRBD1 (5 bases). Germline CDR1 SEHNR, CDR2 FQNEAQ (reference sequence). The CDR3 sequence is 13 residues long. V was trimmed by 6 bases and J by 6 bases, leaving 14 bases between them. The CDR3, as DNA: TGTGCCAGCAGTCAGGACCGGGGCGCTGAAGCTTTCTTT. Its translation is CASSQDRGAEAFF.

This clonotype has a count of ten or more. The V gene is TRBV5-1, the J gene TRBJ1-4; 9 bases fit TRBD1. The CDR3 sequence is 13 residues long. The V and J ends lost 4 bases and 10 bases, in that order; junction bases with no gene match: 5. The germline gives CDR1 SGHRS, CDR2 YFSETQ. For the CDR3, the DNA is TGCGCCAGCAGCGACGGGACAGGGTTAAAACTGTTTTTT. This translates into CASSDGTGLKLFF.

This clonotype was detected only a few times. The gene calls are TRBV12-3 or TRBV12-4 and TRBJ1-3; D remains ambiguous. V lost 5 bases, J lost 0 bases, and 8 bases lay in between. This CDR3 is 14 amino acids long. The CDR3 region has the DNA TGTGCCAGCAGTCCGATGAGCTCTGGAAACACCATATATTTT. This translates into CASSPMSSGNTIYF.

The chain recombines TRBV27 with TRBJ1-1; perhaps TRBD1 as D (5 bases). Trimming took 2 bases from V and 4 from J, leaving 11 bases between them. The CDR3 has 14 amino acids. Germline assignment: CDR1 MNHEY and CDR2 SMNVEV (reference sequence). This chain's CDR3 is CASSLGVGVTEAFF. The DNA for the CDR3 is TGTGCCAGCAGTTTAGGGGTAGGGGTCACTGAAGCTTTCTTT.

This clonotype was seen ten or more times. The chain joins TRBV4-3 to TRBJ2-3; TRBD2 matches at 8 bases. Germline CDR1 LGHNA, CDR2 YSLEER. Unmatched junction bases numbered 17, after V lost 0 bases and J lost 0 bases. The CDR3 extends over 21 amino acids. The CDR3 DNA reads TGCGCCAGCAGCCAAGAGAGAATGAAGAGCGGGGGACACTTTAGCACAGATACGCAGTATTTT. Protein product: CASSQERMKSGGHFSTDTQYF.

This clonotype was detected ten times or more. The chain carries TRBV12-3 or TRBV12-4 and TRBJ2-5; D is uncertain. Between the trimmed V and J ends, which lost 3 bases and 3 bases, there was a span of 8 bases. CDR3 length equals 13 residues. The CDR3 loop reads CASSFGRKETQYF. CDR3 coding DNA: TGTGCCAGCAGTTTCGGTCGAAAAGAGACCCAGTACTTC.

This clonotype was seen a handful of times. The chain employs TRBV6-2 or TRBV6-3 and TRBJ2-1; D call uncertain. Germline CDR1 reads MNHEY; CDR2 reads SVGEGT. The CDR3 covers 11 residues. Deletions cut 6 bases from V and 4 bases from J, with 4 bases between. The CDR3 reads CASREYNEQFF. The CDR3 DNA sequence: TGTGCCAGCAGAGAGTACAATGAGCAGTTCTTC.

This clonotype was seen many times. The rearrangement uses TRBV6-5 and TRBJ2-3; no clear D gene. Looked up from germline, CDR1 is MNHEY and CDR2 is SVGAGI. The CDR3 contains 16 residues. The V end was cut by 2 bases, the J end by 0 bases, with 12 bases between. CDR3 nucleotides: TGTGCCAGCAGTTACAAACTCCTGGCTAGCACAGATACGCAGTATTTT. Translated: CASSYKLLASTDTQYF.

This clonotype was seen a few times. In DNA, the CDR3 is TGTGCCACCAGCCACGGGACAGAGTACAATGAGCAGTTCTTC. Translated: CATSHGTEYNEQFF. The chain carries TRBV24-1 and TRBJ2-1, with TRBD1 matching over 7 bases. Germline CDR1 KGHDR, CDR2 SFDVKD. The CDR3 spans 14 residues. J gave up 4 bases and V 7 bases, and 6 bases lay outside the gene matches.

This chain links TRBV7-8 with TRBJ2-2; 12 bases match TRBD2. The V segment lost 5 bases and the J segment 4 bases; nucleotides outside the gene matches: 5. The CDR3 covers 16 residues. Germline values: CDR1 SGHVS, CDR2 FQNEAQ. This chain's CDR3 is CASSPGLAGFTGELFF. DNA for the CDR3: TGTGCCAGCAGCCCCGGACTAGCGGGGTTCACCGGGGAGCTGTTTTTT.

This clonotype was counted ten times or more. The chain has TRBV12-3 or TRBV12-4 and TRBJ1-5; perhaps TRBD1 as D (6 bases). This CDR3 contains 13 residues. V lost 5 bases, J lost 7 bases, and 12 bases lay in between. In DNA, the CDR3 is TGTGCCAGCAGTGCTGACAGGTTACAGCCCCAGCATTTT. This sequence encodes CASSADRLQPQHF.

The rearrangement links TRBV7-2 to TRBJ2-1; 9 bases align to TRBD2. Germline values: CDR1 SGHTA, CDR2 FQGNSA. The ends lost 1 base at V and 8 bases at J; junction bases unmatched: 24. This CDR3 contains 21 residues. In DNA form, the CDR3 reads TGTGCCAGCAGCTTAGAAGAGCCTTGGACTTGCGGGGGGGGTTTTCTCGATGAGCAGTTCTTC. Translated, it gives CASSLEEPWTCGGGFLDEQFF.

This clonotype was found many times. The CDR3 region is CASSPNFGRSYHEQYF. The CDR3 DNA is TGTGCCAGCAGCCCTAATTTTGGTAGATCATACCACGAGCAGTACTTC. V gene TRBV12-3 or TRBV12-4 combines with J gene TRBJ2-7; D not resolved. V gave up 6 bases and J gave up 5 bases, with 23 bases separating them. The CDR3 covers 16 residues.

This clonotype was detected many times. The chain combines TRBV11-2 with TRBJ1-1; D remains ambiguous. CDR1 is SGHAT and CDR2 is FQNNGV in the germline V gene. This CDR3 is built from 17 residues. The germline V and J ends were trimmed by 1 base and 0 bases, with 15 bases remaining between them. The CDR3 nucleotides read TGTGCCAGCAGCTTAGGTGTGGTACCTGACATGAACACTGAAGCTTTCTTT. Encoded protein: CASSLGVVPDMNTEAFF.

This clonotype was picked up a small number of times. The gene calls are TRBV6-2 or TRBV6-3 and TRBJ1-6; D gene unclear. CDR1 and CDR2 (germline): MNHEY, SVGEGT. V was pared by 0 bases and J by 9 bases, with 15 bases between. CDR3 size: 16 residues. The CDR3 protein is CASSYSGTSVISPLHF. CDR3 bases: TGTGCCAGCAGTTACTCCGGCACGTCCGTCATTTCACCCCTCCACTTT.

V gene TRBV24-1 combines with J gene TRBJ2-1, with D tentatively TRBD1 (5 bases). Per the germline V gene, CDR1 is KGHDR and CDR2 is SFDVKD. Trimming removed 6 bases from V and 4 bases from J, with 12 bases in between. This CDR3 region has 14 residues. The CDR3, as DNA: TGTGCCACCAGTCAACACAGGCCATACAATGAGCAGTTCTTC. Residues: CATSQHRPYNEQFF.

J is TRBJ1-6 and V is TRBV25-1; 8 bases match TRBD1. J lost 7 bases, V lost 1 base, and 3 bases had no gene match. Looked up from germline, CDR1 is MGHDK and CDR2 is SYGVNS. This CDR3 is 15 amino acids long. The CDR3: CASSEWTGMNSPLHF. The DNA of the CDR3 is TGTGCCAGCAGTGAATGGACAGGGATGAATTCACCCCTCCACTTT.

This clonotype was found many times. The chain uses TRBV4-3 and TRBJ1-4; weak D call: TRBD1 (6 bases). Germline V gene data show CDR1 as LGHNA and CDR2 as YSLEER. This CDR3 contains 15 residues. Deletions cut 0 bases from V and 6 bases from J, with 11 bases between. CDR3 protein: CASSQDQGRDEKLFF. CDR3 bases: TGCGCCAGCAGCCAAGATCAGGGGCGCGATGAAAAACTGTTTTTT.

Many counts were recorded for this clonotype. The V and J genes are TRBV4-3 and TRBJ1-3; no reliable D call. CDR1 and CDR2 from the germline V gene are LGHNA and YSLEER. Trimming cost V 0 bases and J 0 bases, with 3 bases left between them. The CDR3 has 14 residues. The CDR3 DNA follows: TGCGCCAGCAGCCAAGAGATCTCTGGAAACACCATATATTTT. This translates into CASSQEISGNTIYF.

This clonotype has ten or more counts. The chain joins TRBV5-6 to TRBJ2-7, with 7 bases aligning to TRBD1. CDR1 SGHDT and CDR2 YYEEEE come from the germline V gene. Germline trimming cut 2 bases from V and 3 bases from J; bases unmatched to any gene: 8. CDR3 length equals 15 residues. CDR3 loop: CASSFDDRVDYEQYF. The CDR3 DNA reads as TGTGCCAGCAGCTTTGACGACAGGGTCGACTACGAGCAGTACTTC.

This clonotype came up many times. The V call is TRBV29-1, the J call TRBJ1-2; unclear D gene. CDR3 length: 11 amino acids. V dropped 5 bases and J dropped 4 bases, with 8 bases sitting between them. The V gene's germline CDR1 is SQVTM and CDR2 ANQGSEA. Written as DNA, the CDR3 is TGCAGCGTTCGGGAATTCTATGGCTACACCTTC. This sequence encodes CSVREFYGYTF.

This clonotype was counted once. Compared with germline, one end of the junction differs, possibly owing to a read error. V usage is TRBV12-3 or TRBV12-4 and J usage is TRBJ1-3; D is perhaps TRBD1 (5 bases). This CDR3 is built from 19 residues. CDR3 DNA: TGTGCCAGCAGTGTAGCCAGGTCCCCAACGTGGGGCCCGGGAAACACCATATATTTT. The encoded protein is CASSVARSPTWGPGNTIYF.

This clonotype was seen many times. The J gene is TRBJ1-3, the V gene TRBV7-6, with D maybe TRBD1 (5 bases). The CDR3 is 13 residues long. The germline CDR1 and CDR2 sequences are SGHVS and FNYEAQ. V lost 8 bases and J lost 6, with 14 bases in between. This CDR3 reads CASWDGLENTIYF. As DNA, the CDR3 is TGTGCCAGCTGGGACGGATTAGAAAACACCATATATTTT.

The chain uses TRBV6-1 and TRBJ2-2; D is perhaps TRBD2 (7 bases). V was clipped by 6 bases and J by 6 bases, with 20 bases between them. CDR1 MNHNS and CDR2 SASEGT come from the germline V gene. The CDR3 runs to 16 residues. The CDR3 loop reads CASSAMTGLVAGELFF. CDR3 coding DNA: TGTGCCAGCAGCGCTATGACAGGACTAGTTGCCGGGGAGCTGTTTTTT.

This clonotype was seen repeatedly, ten times or more. This sequence joins TRBV4-3 and TRBJ1-1; TRBD1 is a possible D gene (5 bases). The V gene's germline CDR1 is LGHNA and CDR2 YSLEER. V was pared by 4 bases and J by 5 bases, with 23 bases between. This CDR3 contains 17 residues. CDR3 sequence: CASSPLGQVGELTEAFF. The CDR3 bases are TGCGCCAGCAGCCCCCTCGGCCAGGTAGGGGAACTAACTGAAGCTTTCTTT.

This clonotype was seen a handful of times. The chain recombines TRBV4-1 with TRBJ2-5, with a possible D match to TRBD2 (5 bases). Germline V gene data show CDR1 as MGHRA and CDR2 as YSYEKL. V gave up 5 bases and J gave up 0 bases, with 10 bases separating them. The CDR3 runs to 14 residues. The CDR3 is CASSSWEYQETQYF. CDR3 bases: TGCGCCAGCAGCAGTTGGGAGTACCAAGAGACCCAGTACTTC.

This clonotype has just a few counts. The chain couples TRBV4-2 to TRBJ1-5; D is undetermined. The V end was cut by 1 base, the J end by 3 bases, with 7 bases between. The CDR3 is 14 amino acids. Germline lookup yields CDR1 LGHNA and CDR2 YNFKEQ. CDR3 coding DNA: TGTGCCAGCAGCCAAGGGCCGGACAATCAGCCCCAGCATTTT. The encoded protein is CASSQGPDNQPQHF.

About this clonotype: A read error is possible here, since a much larger clone lies one base away. The rearrangement uses TRBV4-3 and TRBJ1-2; D remains unclear. Germline V gene lookup returns CDR1 LGHNA and CDR2 YSLEER. The CDR3 is 14 residues long. CDR3 sequence: CACSQDRERGGYTF. As DNA, the CDR3 is TGCGCCTGCAGCCAAGACCGGGAGCGGGGAGGCTACACCTTC.

The chain has TRBV4-1 and TRBJ2-7, with TRBD2 matching 10 bases. Germline V gene data show CDR1 as MGHRA and CDR2 as YSYEKL. The V gene end was trimmed by 6 bases and the J gene end by 2 bases; junction bases not matched to a gene: 4. This CDR3 has 14 amino acids. CDR3 in amino acids: CASRALAGTYEQYF. In DNA form, the CDR3 reads TGCGCCAGCAGGGCACTAGCGGGGACCTACGAGCAGTACTTC.